The 20 T cell receptor beta chains below all came from one sample that was sequenced in a study of cytomegalovirus exposure and HLA in healthy donors. PCR involved 60 Vbeta and 13 Jbeta primers. Sequencing used immunoSEQ multiplex PCR; TCRdb keeps in-frame clones, though not all of them. The repertoire holds 150,000 to 200,000 clones, with around three quarters as singletons. The sequenced sample was PBMCs. Receptor source: a man between 25 and 39 years old in good health and CMV-seronegative.

This clone was observed once. The chain is built from TRBV28 and TRBJ2-2; 8 positions match TRBD2. This CDR3 is 16 amino acids long. Losses at the gene ends were 8 bases for V and 5 bases for J; bases not matched to a gene: 13. Looked up from germline, CDR1 is MDHEN and CDR2 is SYDVKM. DNA for the CDR3: TGTGCCAGCTTAAGCGGGAGAAGTCGAAGTACCGGGGAGCTGTTTTTT. It encodes CASLSGRSRSTGELFF.

This chain connects TRBV6-5 to TRBJ1-2; a possible D gene is TRBD1 (5 bases). The CDR3 consists of 13 residues. With 5 bases removed from V and 7 bases from J, the gap between germline ends came to 14 bases. Germline CDR1 reads MNHEY; CDR2 reads SVGAGI. The CDR3 DNA is TGTGCCAGCAGTCGGACAAGGGATACTGGCTACACCTTC. It codes for CASSRTRDTGYTF.

Points on this clone: This same CDR3 is encoded by further DNA sequences in the sample. The chain links TRBV28 to TRBJ2-7; 9 bases are shared with TRBD2. CDR1 MDHEN and CDR2 SYDVKM come from the germline V gene. V lost 3 bases, J lost 6 bases, and 6 bases stayed unmatched. CDR3 size: 14 residues. The CDR3 protein is CASSFFAGGTEQYF. CDR3 sequence (DNA): TGTGCCAGCAGTTTCTTCGCGGGAGGGACCGAGCAGTACTTC.

The chain combines TRBV10-1 with TRBJ1-4, with D uncertain. Trimming removed 0 bases from V and 7 bases from J, with 30 bases in between. CDR1 WNHNN and CDR2 SYGVQD come from the germline V gene (reference sequence). This CDR3 contains 21 residues. The CDR3 bases are TGCGCCAGCAGTGAGTCGGAATTGGGGAGACTCTGCCGTCGCTTGGGTGAAAAACTGTTTTTT. It translates to CASSESELGRLCRRLGEKLFF.

This chain connects TRBV10-3 to TRBJ2-3; D gene unclear. The CDR3 totals 9 residues. Trimming removed 10 bases from V and 3 bases from J, with 2 bases in between. From germline, CDR1 is ENHRY and CDR2 SYGVKD. CDR3 protein: CATTDTQYF. CDR3 sequence (DNA): TGTGCCACGACAGATACGCAGTATTTT.

The chain combines TRBV4-1 with TRBJ2-1, with 7 bases identical to TRBD2. This CDR3 comprises 15 residues. The germline gives CDR1 MGHRA, CDR2 YSYEKL. The V gene end was trimmed by 1 base and the J gene end by 0 bases; junction bases not matched to a gene: 0. DNA of the CDR3: TGCGCCAGCAGCCAAGCTAGCGGCTCCTACAATGAGCAGTTCTTC. This gives the protein CASSQASGSYNEQFF.

The chain employs TRBV4-1 and TRBJ2-1; the match to TRBD2 covers 13 bases. Looked up from germline, CDR1 is MGHRA and CDR2 is YSYEKL. CDR3 length: 15 amino acids. V dropped 3 bases and J dropped 9; count of bases not matched to a gene: 5. The CDR3 region is CASSHGLAGEFEQFF. The DNA of the CDR3 is TGCGCCAGCAGCCATGGACTAGCGGGAGAATTTGAGCAGTTCTTC.

This clone was detected once. The CDR3 reads CASKDVDRAGYTF. CDR3 nucleotides: TGTGCCAGCAAGGACGTTGACAGGGCAGGCTACACCTTC. This chain joins TRBV6-1 and TRBJ1-2; TRBD1 matches 7 bases. The CDR3 runs 13 residues. Per the germline V gene, CDR1 is MNHNS and CDR2 is SASEGT. Losses at the gene ends were 7 bases for V and 8 bases for J; bases not matched to a gene: 10.

V usage is TRBV28 and J usage is TRBJ2-7, with a tentative D call TRBD2 (6 bases). The CDR3 runs to 14 residues. Trimming cost V 6 bases and J 3 bases, with 15 bases left between them. Germline CDR1 MDHEN, CDR2 SYDVKM. The CDR3 DNA reads as TGTGCCAGCAGGGGCCCTGCGGGGAACTACGAGCAGTACTTC. It yields the protein CASRGPAGNYEQYF.

This clone was seen just once. Here the CDR3 reads CASSKRLAGGGDEQFF. The CDR3 DNA reads TGTGCCAGCAGTAAAAGACTAGCGGGAGGGGGGGATGAGCAGTTCTTC. The J gene is TRBJ2-1, the V gene TRBV14, with 14 bases aligning to TRBD2. The V segment lost 6 bases and the J segment 8 bases; nucleotides outside the gene matches: 9. Germline V lookup: CDR1 SGHDN, CDR2 FVKESK. The CDR3 contains 16 residues.

The CDR3 reads CASSQKGQGAGEQYF. The CDR3 DNA is TGCGCCAGCAGCCAGAAGGGACAGGGGGCGGGAGAGCAGTACTTC. This chain links TRBV4-1 with TRBJ2-7; 12 bases line up with TRBD1. Germline V lookup: CDR1 MGHRA, CDR2 YSYEKL. The CDR3 is made up of 15 amino acids. Trimming at V came to 3 bases and at J to 7 bases, leaving 7 bases not matched to a gene.

The rearrangement links TRBV7-7 to TRBJ2-1, with 9 bases matching TRBD2. The length of the CDR3 is 17 residues. Germline V gene sequence: CDR1 SSHAT, CDR2 FNYEAQ (reference sequence). Germline trimming cut 5 bases from V and 6 bases from J; bases unmatched to any gene: 14. The CDR3 loop reads CASSPGTSRHIVNEQFF. DNA of the CDR3: TGTGCCAGCAGCCCCGGGACTAGCCGTCATATCGTCAATGAGCAGTTCTTC.

This rearrangement joins TRBV7-2 to TRBJ2-7; 10 nucleotides align to TRBD1. This CDR3 region has 19 residues. Germline V gives CDR1 SGHTA, CDR2 FQGNSA. V shed 4 bases, J shed 2 bases, and the junction held 17 bases outside the gene matches. The CDR3 loop reads CASSSGREPRDRGTYEQYF. Written as DNA, the CDR3 is TGTGCCAGCAGCTCGGGGAGGGAACCCCGGGACAGGGGAACCTACGAGCAGTACTTC.

This rearrangement joins TRBV7-2 to TRBJ2-7; D remains unclear. The CDR3 consists of 12 residues. With 2 bases removed from V and 8 bases from J, the gap between germline ends came to 10 bases. Germline-derived CDR1 and CDR2 are SGHTA and FQGNSA. In DNA, the CDR3 is TGTGCCAGCAGCTTAAACACAGCCAAGCAGTACTTC. Its protein product is CASSLNTAKQYF.

The CDR3 DNA follows: TGTGCCAGCAGTGCCAGGGTCCGCGGTGGCTACACCTTC. Protein product: CASSARVRGGYTF. The chain is built from TRBV28 and TRBJ1-2, with D maybe TRBD1 (5 bases). Trimming cost V 5 bases and J 7 bases, with 14 bases left between them. CDR1 is MDHEN, CDR2 SYDVKM, per germline. There are 13 residues in the CDR3.

This chain connects TRBV29-1 to TRBJ2-4, with unresolved D. This CDR3 spans 14 amino acids. Germline lookup yields CDR1 SQVTM and CDR2 ANQGSEA. Trimming left V 4 bases short and J 0 bases short, with 10 bases between. CDR3 residues: CSVGSELAKNIQYF. The CDR3 DNA reads as TGCAGCGTTGGGAGCGAATTAGCCAAAAACATTCAGTACTTC. The complete variable domain, with remaining parts taken from reference TRBV29-1 and TRBJ2-4, reads SAVISQKPSRDICQRGTSLTIQCQVDSQVTMMFWYRQQPGQSLTLIATANQGSEATYESGFVIDKFPISRPNLTFSTLTVSNMSPEDSSIYLCSVGSELAKNIQYFGAGTRLSVL.

V is TRBV29-1 and J is TRBJ2-1; TRBD2 agrees at 7 bases. Germline CDR1 is SQVTM and CDR2 is ANQGSEA. The V segment lost 7 bases and the J segment 8 bases; nucleotides outside the gene matches: 11. The length of the CDR3 is 13 residues. The CDR3 DNA follows: TGCAGCGGGACTAGGTTTTTAAACGATGAGCAGTTCTTC. The encoded protein is CSGTRFLNDEQFF.

Only one count was recorded for this clone. CDR3 in amino acids: CATATGGTYGYTF. CDR3 bases: TGTGCCACAGCCACCGGCGGGACTTATGGCTACACCTTC. This chain links TRBV5-6 with TRBJ1-2, with D possibly TRBD1 on 5 matching bases. V gave up 9 bases and J gave up 5 bases, with 17 bases separating them. This CDR3 has 13 amino acids. CDR1 is SGHDT and CDR2 is YYEEEE in the germline V gene.

The CDR3, as DNA: TGTGCCAGCATCATGAACACTGAAGCTTTCTTT. Its protein product is CASIMNTEAFF. The rearrangement joins TRBV28 to TRBJ1-1; D remains ambiguous. There are 11 residues in the CDR3. Trimming removed 7 bases at V and 0 bases at J, with 3 bases between. Germline V gives CDR1 MDHEN, CDR2 SYDVKM. Drawing the rest from reference TRBV28 and TRBJ1-1, the complete variable domain is DVKVTQSSRYLVKRTGEKVFLECVQDMDHENMFWYRQDPGLGLRLIYFSYDVKMKEKGDIPEGYSVSREKKERFSLILESASTNQTSMYLCASIMNTEAFFGQGTRLTVV.

This chain uses TRBV18 with TRBJ1-3, with D uncertain. Germline-derived CDR1 and CDR2 are KGHSH and LQKENI. The CDR3 is 14 residues long. V lost 3 bases and J 4 bases, leaving 10 bases between the germline ends. Here the CDR3 reads CASSPAGLGNTIYF. The CDR3 DNA reads TGTGCCAGCTCACCGGCGGGCTTAGGAAACACCATATATTTT.